This T cell receptor (beta chain) comes out of a study of PD-1 blockade in classical Hodgkin lymphoma. Time point denoted: cycle 4 day 1 (C4D1), after around six weeks of nivolumab. Relapse was seen in all patients after autologous stem cell transplantation, and brentuximab vedotin exposure was variable. Measured with immunoSEQ multiplex PCR; TCRdb has only the in-frame clones, and not every one. The table shows around 60,000 clones, with about 92% occurring only once. The length of the CDR3 is 14 residues. V gave up 7 bases and J gave up 7 bases; unmatched junction bases: 12. This clonotype was sampled from a human donor with classical Hodgkin lymphoma. V and J are TRBV23-1 and TRBJ2-7; TRBD1 aligns across 8 bases. TRBV23-1 is annotated as an ORF whose role is uncertain. The sample consisted of peripheral blood mononuclear cells (PBMCs), taken before the fourth cycle of nivolumab. CDR3 bases: TGCGCCAGCACAATCCTACGACAGGGGAGAGAGCAGTACTTC. Translation: CASTILRQGREQYF.